The source of this TCR beta chain is a study of beta chain features in type 1 diabetes (dated by TCRdb to the late 2010s). With regard to the full study: Mean age, gender distribution, total cell number and subset yield did not differ between patients and healthy donors. A total of some 100,000,000 sorted cells were examined across all samples, and a strong correlation was observed between cell number per subset and RNA yield. In the study, TCRB repertoires of sorted circulating CD4+ T cell subsets from recently diagnosed type 1 diabetes patients were compared with those of matched healthy donors. Whereas all 28 donors provided naive and central memory subsets, regulatory and stem cell-like memory subsets were isolated from just 8 patients and roughly eight healthy donors.

All of the isolated RNA was reverse transcribed with the High Capacity cDNA Reverse Transcription Kit, so expressed TCRB transcripts were sequenced. Deep immunoSEQ sequencing was applied to naive, central memory and regulatory T cell samples, giving an average of about 3.57 million total reads per sample. Sorted cells were lysed in RLT buffer and RNA was extracted with DNase-treated RNeasy Micro or Mini kits, depending on cell number. To prevent cross-contamination, each cell subset was processed individually, whereas patient and healthy donor samples were processed jointly. The immunoSEQ multiplex PCR was used to amplify TCRB sequences from cDNA, generating 87-bp fragments that spanned the CDR3 region. Amplicons were sequenced on the Illumina HiSeq platform. The authors' pipeline ran thus. Synthetic template baselines were used to correct PCR bias computationally, reads within Hamming distance 2 were collapsed together, and singletons that could not be merged were discarded. Reads were aligned against IMGT to assign V, D and J genes, CDR3 length and insertions or deletions at six rearrangement sites. Within each subset, clonotype counts were normalized to sorted cell number, and only after that were true diversity and Gini coefficients computed with the tcR R package. The overlap coefficient, calculated on TCRB nucleotide sequences, was used to quantify repertoire sharing. Out-of-frame TCRB sequences from naive cells were analyzed as a proxy for the pre-selection repertoire. In TCRdb, the immuneACCESS table is reduced to in-frame sequences with V and J assigned. These tables do not hold every clone; where another copy was compared, an unresolved V gene accounts for under half, and the others remain unexplained. V and J calls and clone size come straight from that table; D and trimming were deduced from the DNA. The sample table holds 200,000 to 300,000 clones, of which roughly 13% were seen once. The ten largest clones capture approximately 0.021% of the sample.

This clone was detected only a few times. Its target antigen remains unknown. The input lacks base qualities; no much larger clone sits a single base away. Each donor gave one peripheral blood draw, roughly 120 mL on average, collected into heparinised tubes. A BD FACSAria II was used to sort naive, central memory, regulatory and stem cell-like memory CD4+ T cells with a panel that included CD45RO, CCR7, CD25, CD127, CD95 and CD27. Every sorted population had a purity above 98%. PBMCs were separated immediately by Lymphoprep density gradient centrifugation and were stained directly, without being cultured. Samples were stained and sorted in pairs, with one healthy donor and one patient per experiment, so that batch effects were minimized. Findings and caveats that apply to the study as a whole: Patients with type 1 diabetes made fewer insertions and deleted more nucleotides at VDJ recombination sites, implying thymic rearrangement abnormalities. HLA sub-analyses involved small numbers of individuals, so any influence of HLA type on TCRB rearrangement remained unresolved. Naive, central memory and regulatory TCRB repertoires appeared more similar among patients than among healthy donors. Because cDNA was sequenced instead of genomic DNA, highly expressing activated cells could be over-represented, though the groups showed no difference in activation or CD3 levels. Shorter templates might have been favored by PCR, but patient and control samples were amplified and corrected together, so both groups would have been affected equally by any skew. Type 1 diabetes patients showed a moderate but significant shortening of TCRB CDR3 length in all four CD4+ subsets.

The CDR3 holds 12 amino acids from the cysteine to the phenylalanine. Left in the record is the CDR3 DNA by itself, 36 bases read in frame from the first base. In the germline V gene, CDR1 corresponds to SQVTM and CDR2 to ANQGSEA. V and J lose 5 bases and 5 bases, and a span of 10 bases separates them. Here the chain combines TRBV29-1 and TRBJ1-5, with the D gene not clear enough to name. The TCR originated in a man aged 30 to 39 with type 1 diabetes. The sequenced material came from naive CD4+ T cells from blood. The intended sense of this specimen's cell subset or site label: true naive CD4+ T cells. In nucleotides, the sequence is TGCAGCGTTCGCACAGCCGATCAGCCCCAGCATTTT. This codes for CSVRTADQPQHF.